This TCR beta chain was sequenced in a study of blood T cell repertoires in COVID-19. Study overall: T cells, B-cell-depleted T cells, or PBMCs provided the cDNA or gDNA that served as material.

CDR1 is LNHDA, CDR2 SQIVND, per germline (reference sequence). V lost 4 bases to trimming and J lost 5 bases, with 12 bases between them. CDR3 length: 14 residues. This clone came up once. The data were produced by immunoSEQ multiplex PCR, yet TCRdb's version contains in-frame clones alone and is incomplete. The data show roughly 150,000 clones, with roughly 80% seen just once and 6.5% to 9.5% held by the top ten. Seattle patient enrollment occurred during active infection, with longitudinal follow-up thereafter. The TCR was taken from a woman older than 75 with COVID-19, enrolled during active disease. Material: peripheral blood. This chain links TRBV19 with TRBJ1-5; no definite D call. The CDR3 spells CASSKWGGDQPQHF. In DNA, the CDR3 is TGTGCCAGTAGTAAGTGGGGAGGCGATCAGCCCCAGCATTTT.